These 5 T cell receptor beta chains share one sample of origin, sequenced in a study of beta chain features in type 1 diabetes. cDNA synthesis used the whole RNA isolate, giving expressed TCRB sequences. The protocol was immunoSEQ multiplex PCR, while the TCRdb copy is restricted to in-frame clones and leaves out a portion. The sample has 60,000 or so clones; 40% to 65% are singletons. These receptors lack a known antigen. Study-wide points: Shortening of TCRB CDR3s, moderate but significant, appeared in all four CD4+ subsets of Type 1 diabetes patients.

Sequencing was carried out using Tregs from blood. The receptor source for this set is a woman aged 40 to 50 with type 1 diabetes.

CDR3 DNA sequence: TGTGCCAGCTTTGCCGGGACAGGAGACTACGAGCAGTACTTC. It specifies CASFAGTGDYEQYF. The chain recombines TRBV28 with TRBJ2-7; 8 positions agree with TRBD1. The trim removed 8 bases at V and 3 bases at J, leaving 9 bases unmatched. CDR3 size: 14 residues. Germline-derived CDR1 and CDR2 are MDHEN and SYDVKM.

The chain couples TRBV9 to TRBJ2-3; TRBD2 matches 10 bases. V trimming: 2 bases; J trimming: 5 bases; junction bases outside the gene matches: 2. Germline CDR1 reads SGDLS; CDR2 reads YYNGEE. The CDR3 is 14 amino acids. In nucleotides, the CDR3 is TGTGCCAGCAGCGTGTGGACTAGCGGAGATACGCAGTATTTT. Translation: CASSVWTSGDTQYF.

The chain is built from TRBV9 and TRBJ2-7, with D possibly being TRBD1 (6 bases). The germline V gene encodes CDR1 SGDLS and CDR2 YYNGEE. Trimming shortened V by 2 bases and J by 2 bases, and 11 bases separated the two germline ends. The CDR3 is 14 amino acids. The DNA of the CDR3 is TGTGCCAGCAGCGTCACCGGGACAACCTACGAGCAGTACTTC. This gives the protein CASSVTGTTYEQYF.

The CDR3 protein is CASSEGGGPNTGELFF. DNA for the CDR3: TGTGCCAGCAGTGAAGGCGGCGGGCCTAACACCGGGGAGCTGTTTTTT. V and J are TRBV2 and TRBJ2-2; D is perhaps TRBD2 (5 bases). The germline V gene encodes CDR1 SNHLY and CDR2 FYNNEI. The CDR3 contains 16 residues. V was cut by 1 base and J by 2 bases, with 11 bases left in between.

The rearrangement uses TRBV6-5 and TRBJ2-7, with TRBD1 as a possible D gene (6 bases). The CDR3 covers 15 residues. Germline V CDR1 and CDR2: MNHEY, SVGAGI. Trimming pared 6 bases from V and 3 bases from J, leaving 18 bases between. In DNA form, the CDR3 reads TGTGCCAGCAGATCCACCGGGACATCAGGCTACGAGCAGTACTTC. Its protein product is CASRSTGTSGYEQYF.